Below, one T cell receptor (beta chain) is given with its context. The entry originates in a study of blood T cell repertoires in COVID-19. Study overall: COVID-19 samples from acute and convalescent phases originated in the United States, Italy and Spain. In each case, the material was cDNA or gDNA derived from T cells, B-cell-depleted T cells, or PBMCs.

Profiled with immunoSEQ multiplex PCR; TCRdb holds only in-frame clones, not every one. Of 45,000 to 65,000 clones in the sample, approximately 80% were seen once. The germline V and J ends were trimmed by 1 base and 1 base, with 5 bases remaining between them. CDR1 SEHNR and CDR2 FQNEAQ come from the germline V gene (reference sequence). The CDR3 contains 15 residues. The sample comprised peripheral blood. The TCR was taken from an older woman with acute or convalescent COVID-19. The gene calls are TRBV7-9 and TRBJ2-6; D is unclear. The CDR3 loop is CASSLVTSGANVLTF. The DNA of the CDR3 is TGTGCCAGCAGCTTAGTAACTTCTGGGGCCAACGTCCTGACTTTC.